Given below is one T cell receptor beta chain in context. Its antigen is currently not known. Base-call qualities are not available, and no considerably larger clone is one nucleotide away. The entry originates in a study of T-cell reconstitution after alpha-beta-depleted transplantation in children (dated by TCRdb to 2016 to 2017). Regarding the research as a whole: Using TCR repertoire profiling, the study followed T-cell immune reconstitution in a quantitative way in children after TCRalphabeta/CD19-depleted allogeneic hematopoietic cell transplantation.

Libraries were made using PCR. The instrument was an Illumina HiSeq 2500. TCR library preparation used molecular barcoding, with unique molecular identifiers applied to normalize quantification of the TCRbeta repertoire. TCRdb reprocessed the public reads (quality trimming at Q25 with fastp, clone calling with MiXCR) and kept in-frame beta chains. Every entry covers one CDR3 protein and lists the most common genes and DNA from its rows. The sample profile shows about a million distinct CDR3 sequences; 25% to 30% of them were found once. About 28% of the sample lies in the top ten. This sample's treatment or condition label indicates: allogeneic hematopoietic cell transplantation with graft depleted of TCRalphabeta T cells and CD19 B cells. Transplant recipients were children who received TCRalphabeta/CD19-depleted allogeneic hematopoietic cell grafts. General study outcomes and caveats: The high TCRbeta diversity at day 60 in some patients was ascribed to recipient T cells and intrathymic progenitors that had survived conditioning. The apparently early alphabetaT-cell count recovery about two months after transplant was reportedly dependent on only several hundred rapidly expanded clones derived from non-depleted graft cells. Over the following months the frequencies of hyperexpanded clones went down, and after one year T-cell counts and TCRbeta diversity were mostly credited to newly produced T cells.

Here the sequenced sample was PBMCs, mostly from graft donor cells, taken 360 days after TCRalphabeta/CD19-depleted stem cell transplant. The clonotype comes from a boy in the first two years of life who had a stem cell transplant for SCID, so the T cells may come from the graft donor.

The nucleotide sequence reads TGCGCCAGCAGCTTGGTCGTTTCCAGGGGCCGCTCCTACAATGAGCAGTTCTTC. This is translated as CASSLVVSRGRSYNEQFF. The sequence is built from TRBV5-1 and TRBJ2-1; TRBD1 is a possible D gene, resting on 6 matching bases. V drops 0 bases and J drops 0 bases, leaving 16 bases in between. Including the terminal cysteine and phenylalanine, the CDR3 comprises 18 residues. Just CDR3 DNA is preserved here, 54 bases in frame from base 1. CDR1 and CDR2 (SGHRS, YFSETQ) derive from the germline V gene.